The source of this TCR beta chain is a study of T cells in Graves' hyperthyroidism and ophthalmopathy. Amplification targeted TCR beta CDR3 regions from RNA transcripts. Researchers ran a first-round RT-PCR on the TCR CDR3 using the HTBI primer set. TCRdb re-derived calls from the multiplex PCR reads in MiXCR, one entry per CDR3 protein. The data contain 540,000 or so distinct CDR3 sequences, less than 20% of them seen just once; the ten biggest clones take up about 7%. Based on clinical symptoms, serum thyroxine and TRAb, thyroid ultrasound and orbital computed tomography, diagnoses were reached. This CDR3 has 11 amino acids. With 3 bases removed from V and 8 bases from J, the gap between germline ends came to 7 bases. The germline V gene encodes CDR1 KGHSH and CDR2 LQKENI. This clonotype was detected many times.

The sequenced sample consisted of blood. The chain couples TRBV18 to TRBJ1-2; unclear D gene. The clonotype originates from a woman in her thirties with Graves' hyperthyroidism. The CDR3: CASSPGEGYTF. The CDR3 nucleotides read TGTGCCAGCTCACCCGGGGAGGGCTACACCTTC.